Below, 25 T cell receptor beta chains from the same sample are listed, as sequenced in a study of CD8 T cells in ankylosing spondylitis. TCRdb used MiXCR to reprocess the 5' RACE reads, holding one entry per CDR3 protein. The sample includes approximately 220,000 distinct CDR3 sequences, under 12% of them seen just once. The sample was blood, either unsorted or a sorted T cell fraction (not recorded which). All receptors derive from a male donor with ankylosing spondylitis or in good health (not recorded which).

The table lists this clonotype with many counts. This sequence joins TRBV5-1 and TRBJ2-3; TRBD2 might be the D (6 bases). Trimming cost V 4 bases and J 4 bases, with 10 bases left between them. In germline, CDR1 is SGHRS, CDR2 YFSETQ. CDR3 length equals 13 residues. The CDR3: CASSRPSADTQYF. The CDR3 nucleotides read TGCGCCAGCAGCCGCCCTAGCGCAGATACGCAGTATTTT.

Ten or more counts support this clonotype. A junction boundary mismatches the germline segment, possibly from a read error. This chain uses TRBV5-1 with TRBJ1-1; the D is unclear. The CDR3 covers 14 residues. In germline, CDR1 is SGHRS, CDR2 YFSETQ. The CDR3 DNA sequence: TGTGCCAGCAGTTTAGCCAGAGAAAACACTGAAGCTTTCTTT. As protein: CASSLARENTEAFF. Full variable domain (rest looked up from reference TRBV5-1 and TRBJ1-1): KAGVTQTPRYLIKTRGQQVTLSCSPISGHRSVSWYQQTPGQGLQFLFEYFSETQRNKGNFPGRFSGRQFSNSRSEMNVSTLELGDSALYLCASSLARENTEAFFGQGTRLTVV.

This clonotype was counted at least ten times. The CDR3 region is CASSHTRQGPGTGELFF. The CDR3 coding sequence is TGCGCCAGCAGCCACACGAGACAGGGGCCGGGCACCGGGGAGCTGTTTTTT. This chain joins TRBV5-1 and TRBJ2-2; 8 bases are a match to TRBD1. V was clipped by 4 bases and J by 4 bases; unmatched bases: 12. The CDR3 consists of 17 residues. In germline, CDR1 is SGHRS, CDR2 YFSETQ.

CDR3 sequence: CASSLGKGGQYQETQYF. CDR3 bases: TGTGCCAGCAGTTTAGGAAAGGGTGGGCAGTACCAAGAGACCCAGTACTTC. This chain links TRBV12-3 or TRBV12-4 with TRBJ2-5, with unresolved D. There are 17 residues in the CDR3. Trimming removed 1 base at V and 0 bases at J, with 15 bases between.

This clonotype appeared many times. The chain carries TRBV5-1 and TRBJ1-2, with 8 bases fitting TRBD1. V was pared by 1 base and J by 7 bases, with 9 bases of the junction left unmatched. Germline values: CDR1 SGHRS, CDR2 YFSETQ. The CDR3 extends over 15 amino acids. The CDR3, as DNA: TGCGCCAGCAGCTTGCTGTCAGGGGGCGATGGTGGCTACACCTTC. As protein: CASSLLSGGDGGYTF.

In this sample, this clonotype turned up many times. The genes are TRBV5-1 and TRBJ2-3; no reliable D call. The germline V gene has CDR1 SGHRS and CDR2 YFSETQ. The length of the CDR3 is 13 residues. Trimming took 5 bases from V and 1 from J, leaving 8 bases between them. The CDR3 sequence: CASSIGGTDTQYF. CDR3 bases: TGCGCCAGCAGTATTGGAGGCACAGATACGCAGTATTTT.

The rearrangement links TRBV18 to TRBJ2-3; tentatively, D is TRBD1 (5 bases). This CDR3 comprises 18 residues. V was cut by 3 bases and J by 1 base, with 20 bases left in between. The germline gives CDR1 KGHSH, CDR2 LQKENI. CDR3 nucleotides: TGTGCCAGCTCACCGAAGCTCCAGGGTGAAGGGGGCACAGATACGCAGTATTTT. Translated: CASSPKLQGEGGTDTQYF.

This clonotype has at least ten counts. V gene TRBV20-1 combines with J gene TRBJ1-1, with 8 bases aligning to TRBD1. Germline V CDR1 and CDR2: DFQATT, SNEGSKA (reference sequence). V dropped 0 bases and J dropped 4; count of bases not matched to a gene: 7. The CDR3 loop spans 15 amino acids. The chain's CDR3 is CSARDRTGSTTEAFF. The CDR3 coding sequence is TGCAGTGCTAGAGATCGGACAGGGTCGACCACTGAAGCTTTCTTT.

In regard to this clonotype: This clone may be a read error of a much larger clone one base away. The chain carries TRBV5-1 and TRBJ2-2; TRBD2 aligns across 7 bases. The germline CDR1 and CDR2 sequences are SGHRS and YFSETQ. The CDR3 length is 15 residues. The CDR3 DNA reads TGCGCCAGCAGGTCGCCGGGACTACCTACCGGGGAGCCGTTTTTT. Protein product: CASRSPGLPTGEPFF.

The chain uses TRBV7-9 and TRBJ2-5; tentatively, D is TRBD1 or TRBD2 (6 bases each). V was trimmed by 1 base and J by 5 bases, leaving 17 bases between them. Germline CDR1 SEHNR, CDR2 FQNEAQ (reference sequence). The CDR3 sequence is 16 residues long. CDR3 loop: CASSLGTLGGRETQYF. DNA for the CDR3: TGTGCCAGCAGCTTAGGGACTCTCGGGGGCCGGGAGACCCAGTACTTC.

V gene TRBV7-2 combines with J gene TRBJ2-2, with D unclear. Germline lookup yields CDR1 SGHTA and CDR2 FQGNSA. V was clipped by 5 bases and J by 6 bases, with 1 base between them. The CDR3 is 10 amino acids. The CDR3, as DNA: TGTGCCAGCAGCGCCGGGGAGCTGTTTTTT. Amino acid sequence: CASSAGELFF.

This clonotype was counted a few times. The J gene is TRBJ1-2, the V gene TRBV5-8; the D is unclear. V was pared by 2 bases and J by 1 base, with 9 bases between. The CDR3 contains 14 residues. Per the germline V gene, CDR1 is SGHTS and CDR2 is YDEGEE. The CDR3 loop reads CASSLGRNNYGYTF. The CDR3 nucleotides read TGTGCCAGCAGCTTAGGCCGAAATAACTATGGCTACACCTTC.

This clonotype was seen many times. The V and J genes are TRBV2 and TRBJ2-4; D is possibly TRBD2 (5 bases). V was cut by 0 bases and J by 1 base, with 13 bases left in between. The CDR3 length is 17 residues. Germline values: CDR1 SNHLY, CDR2 FYNNEI. The CDR3: CASSEALLRVAKNIQYF. The CDR3 DNA reads TGTGCCAGCAGTGAAGCGCTTCTGAGGGTGGCCAAAAACATTCAGTACTTC.

This clonotype was detected many times. The chain links TRBV5-1 to TRBJ1-6, with a possible D match to TRBD1 (5 bases). Germline CDR1 reads SGHRS; CDR2 reads YFSETQ. V lost 4 bases, J lost 14 bases, and 25 bases lay in between. The CDR3 covers 16 residues. The CDR3 here is CASSGMAGQASAALHF. In DNA, the CDR3 is TGCGCCAGCAGCGGGATGGCGGGGCAGGCGTCAGCAGCCCTCCACTTT.

This clonotype has a count of ten or more. The chain links TRBV12-3 or TRBV12-4 to TRBJ1-2; no clear D gene. The ends were cut back, 3 bases at V and 4 bases at J, with 9 bases in the middle. The CDR3 extends over 13 amino acids. The CDR3 DNA reads as TGTGCCAGCAGTTTTTTAGGAGTCTATGGCTACACCTTC. It translates to CASSFLGVYGYTF.

This clonotype was detected ten times or more. The CDR3 here is CASSLEPRASGNTIYF. DNA for the CDR3: TGCGCCAGCAGCTTGGAGCCCAGGGCCTCTGGAAACACCATATATTTT. This sequence joins TRBV5-1 and TRBJ1-3, with a tentative D call TRBD1 (5 bases). The CDR3 spans 16 residues. Germline V lookup: CDR1 SGHRS, CDR2 YFSETQ. The ends were cut back, 0 bases at V and 0 bases at J, with 10 bases in the middle.

This clonotype was counted at least ten times. The chain combines TRBV20-1 with TRBJ1-5, with 11 bases that match TRBD1. The V segment lost 4 bases and the J segment 4 bases; nucleotides outside the gene matches: 3. The CDR3 has 14 amino acids. Germline assignment: CDR1 DFQATT and CDR2 SNEGSKA (reference sequence). The CDR3 DNA follows: TGCAGTGCTATTTGGGACAGGGGGAATCAGCCCCAGCATTTT. Encoded protein: CSAIWDRGNQPQHF.

This clonotype turned up a few times. The V and J genes are TRBV7-2 and TRBJ2-1; tentatively, D is TRBD1 (7 bases). Germline loops: CDR1 SGHTA, CDR2 FQGNSA. Trimming pared 5 bases from V and 0 bases from J, leaving 17 bases between. CDR3 length equals 17 residues. The CDR3 sequence is CASSPGGRGNSYNEQFF. As DNA, the CDR3 is TGTGCCAGCAGCCCAGGGGGGCGGGGAAACTCCTACAATGAGCAGTTCTTC.

The gene calls are TRBV29-1 and TRBJ2-2; 8 bases line up with TRBD1. Germline values: CDR1 SQVTM, CDR2 ANQGSEA. Unmatched junction bases numbered 13, after V lost 6 bases and J lost 4 bases. This CDR3 comprises 16 residues. The CDR3 DNA reads TGCAGCGTAGGGACCCGACAGGGGTTGGGCACCGGGGAGCTGTTTTTT. This encodes CSVGTRQGLGTGELFF.

In its sample, this clonotype was seen many times. The chain recombines TRBV5-1 with TRBJ1-1, with D hard to call. The germline V gene has CDR1 SGHRS and CDR2 YFSETQ. The CDR3 spans 14 residues. Trimming removed 0 bases at V and 3 bases at J, with 9 bases between. CDR3 sequence: CASSLVQEDTEAFF. CDR3 bases: TGCGCCAGCAGCTTGGTTCAGGAGGACACTGAAGCTTTCTTT.

Many counts were recorded for this clonotype. The chain couples TRBV28 to TRBJ2-3; D is tentatively TRBD1 or TRBD2 (5 bases each). The germline V gene encodes CDR1 MDHEN and CDR2 SYDVKM. The ends were cut back, 5 bases at V and 5 bases at J, with 20 bases in the middle. The CDR3 spans 16 residues. This CDR3 is CASSPPGRVSKDTQYF. CDR3 DNA sequence: TGTGCCAGCAGTCCACCGGGACGGGTGTCGAAAGATACGCAGTATTTT.

This clonotype was observed at least ten times. The rearrangement links TRBV4-1 to TRBJ2-2; 7 bases agree with TRBD1. V gave up 3 bases and J gave up 6 bases; unmatched junction bases: 7. Germline values: CDR1 MGHRA, CDR2 YSYEKL. The CDR3 length is 15 residues. CDR3 region: CASSQGSTGAGELFF. The DNA for the CDR3 is TGCGCCAGCAGCCAGGGATCTACAGGGGCCGGGGAGCTGTTTTTT.

The J gene is TRBJ2-1, the V gene TRBV20-1; 9 positions agree with TRBD1. Germline V gene data show CDR1 as DFQATT and CDR2 as SNEGSKA (reference sequence). J lost 5 bases, V lost 3 bases, and 5 bases had no gene match. CDR3 size: 14 residues. CDR3 bases: TGCAGTGCTAGCCCGGGACAGGGAGACAATGAGCAGTTCTTC. Translating it yields CSASPGQGDNEQFF.

Note on this clonotype: Possible read error: a much larger clone is one base away. The chain combines TRBV29-1 with TRBJ2-3; the D gene could be TRBD1 or TRBD2 (6 bases each). Trimming left V 1 base short and J 4 bases short, with 18 bases between. This CDR3 has 16 residues. Germline-derived CDR1 and CDR2 are SQVTM and ANQGSEA. CDR3 region: CSVEGWGRGWADTQYF. CDR3 coding DNA: TGCAGCGTTGAAGGTTGGGGGCGGGGTTGGGCAGATACGCAGTATTTT.

This clonotype was picked up a small number of times. This chain connects TRBV5-1 to TRBJ2-7; TRBD1 aligns across 10 bases. The trim removed 4 bases at V and 6 bases at J, leaving 7 bases unmatched. The CDR3 contains 14 residues. The germline CDR1 and CDR2 sequences are SGHRS and YFSETQ. CDR3: CASSGGQGYREQYF. CDR3 DNA: TGCGCCAGCAGCGGGGGACAGGGGTACCGCGAGCAGTACTTC.